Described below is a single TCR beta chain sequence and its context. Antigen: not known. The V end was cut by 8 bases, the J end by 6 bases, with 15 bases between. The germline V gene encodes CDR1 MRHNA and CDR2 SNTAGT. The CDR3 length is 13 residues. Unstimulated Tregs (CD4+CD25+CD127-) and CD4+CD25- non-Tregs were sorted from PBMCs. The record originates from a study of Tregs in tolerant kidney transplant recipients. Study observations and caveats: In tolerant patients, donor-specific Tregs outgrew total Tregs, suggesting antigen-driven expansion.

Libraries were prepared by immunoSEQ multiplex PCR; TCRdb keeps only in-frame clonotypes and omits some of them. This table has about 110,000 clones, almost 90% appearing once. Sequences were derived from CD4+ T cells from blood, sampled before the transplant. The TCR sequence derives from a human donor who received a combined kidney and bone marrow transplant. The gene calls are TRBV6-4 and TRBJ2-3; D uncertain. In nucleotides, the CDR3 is TGTGCCAGCGACCCCCACCGAGGTGATACGCAGTATTTT. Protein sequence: CASDPHRGDTQYF.